These 19 T cell receptor beta chains came from one sample sequenced in a study of breast tumors, draining lymph nodes, adjacent tissues (dated by TCRdb to about 2016). The method behind the library was multiplex PCR. Data came from an Illumina HiSeq 2000. TCRdb handled the public reads itself, with Q25 trimming in fastp and clone calling in MiXCR, and kept productive beta chains. Records with the same CDR3 protein are collapsed into one entry carrying the most frequent genes and DNA. For this sample there are roughly 70,000 distinct CDR3 sequences; roughly 44% appear just once. The ten largest clones add up to about 8% of the sample. Sequencing was performed on breast tumor tissue. Every receptor here comes from a female donor with breast cancer. Some clones in this sample may be carry-over from other donors' samples.

The J gene is TRBJ2-5, the V gene TRBV2; D gene ambiguous. Germline V CDR1 and CDR2: SNHLY, FYNNEI. The CDR3 covers 12 residues. Trimming shortened V by 2 bases and J by 5 bases, and 6 bases separated the two germline ends. The DNA for the CDR3 is TGTGCCAGCAGTGAACTTTGGGAGACCCAGTACTTC. Protein sequence: CASSELWETQYF.

This clonotype occurred once. At one end, the junction sequence differs from germline, possibly due to a read error. V is TRBV6-4 and J is TRBJ2-1; the match to TRBD1 covers 8 bases. Germline V gene data show CDR1 as MRHNA and CDR2 as SNTAGT. This CDR3 is 16 amino acids long. The CDR3: CASSDQTQGAYNEQFF. CDR3 nucleotide sequence: TGCGCCAGCAGTGACCAAACACAGGGGGCCTACAATGAGCAGTTCTTC.

The V call is TRBV2, the J call TRBJ2-3; 9 bases are shared with TRBD2. CDR3 length equals 17 residues. CDR1 is SNHLY, CDR2 FYNNEI, per germline. The J segment lost 3 bases and the V segment lost 1 base, leaving 8 bases of the junction unmatched. CDR3 coding DNA: TGTGCCAGCAGTGAAGGGGCTAGCGGGGCCGGAACAGATACGCAGTATTTT. Residues: CASSEGASGAGTDTQYF.

V gene TRBV5-6 combines with J gene TRBJ2-1, with no clear D. The CDR3 has 9 amino acids. V was shortened by 0 bases and J by 11 bases, with 0 bases between the two germline ends. Germline values: CDR1 SGHDT, CDR2 YYEEEE. The CDR3 loop is CASSLEQFF. In nucleotides, the CDR3 is TGTGCCAGCAGCTTGGAGCAGTTCTTC.

In this sample, this clonotype turned up a few times. A much larger clonotype is one base distant, so this may be a read error. V and J are TRBV20-1 and TRBJ2-1; TRBD2 matches 11 bases. Looked up from germline, CDR1 is DFQATT and CDR2 is SNEGSKA (reference sequence). The CDR3 consists of 17 residues. With 2 bases clipped from V and 4 bases from J, the junction kept 10 bases outside the gene matches. The chain's CDR3 is CSARRPTSGTIYNEQFF. DNA of the CDR3: TGCAGTGCTAGACGACCGACTAGCGGGACGATTTACAATGAGCAGTTCTTC.

The chain employs TRBV7-2 and TRBJ2-3, with D possibly TRBD2 on 6 matching bases. CDR1 and CDR2 from the germline V gene are SGHTA and FQGNSA. CDR3 length: 16 amino acids. V lost 5 bases and J lost 3, with 18 bases in between. CDR3 protein: CASSQRVGGGTDTQYF. DNA for the CDR3: TGTGCCAGCAGCCAGCGGGTGGGGGGAGGAACAGATACGCAGTATTTT. Variable domain in full (rest from reference TRBV7-2 and TRBJ2-3): GAGVSQSPSNKVTEKGKDVELRCDPISGHTALYWYRQSLGQGLEFLIYFQGNSAPDKSGLPSDRFSAERTGGSVSTLTIQRTQQEDSAVYLCASSQRVGGGTDTQYFGPGTRLTVL.

This clonotype was counted at least ten times. The chain recombines TRBV5-1 with TRBJ2-7; TRBD1 aligns across 8 bases. The germline gives CDR1 SGHRS, CDR2 YFSETQ. This CDR3 has 14 amino acids. Unmatched junction bases numbered 4, after V lost 0 bases and J lost 5 bases. The CDR3 reads CASSLAGGLDEQYF. CDR3 bases: TGCGCCAGCAGCTTGGCAGGGGGCCTGGACGAGCAGTACTTC.

This chain joins TRBV7-2 and TRBJ2-3; TRBD2 matches 12 bases. J lost 4 bases, V lost 1 base, and 9 bases had no gene match. In germline, CDR1 is SGHTA, CDR2 FQGNSA. This CDR3 comprises 18 residues. The CDR3 reads CASSLVPPSGGAPDTQYF. CDR3 bases: TGTGCCAGCAGCTTAGTTCCCCCTAGCGGGGGGGCGCCAGATACGCAGTATTTT.

The rearrangement uses TRBV9 and TRBJ1-4; D possibly corresponds to TRBD1 (6 bases). Looked up from germline, CDR1 is SGDLS and CDR2 is YYNGEE. Between the trimmed V and J ends, which lost 4 bases and 7 bases, there was a span of 17 bases. The CDR3 runs 15 residues. The CDR3 reads CASSPLGADTEKLFF. CDR3 bases: TGTGCCAGCAGCCCCCTGGGGGCGGATACTGAAAAACTGTTTTTT.

V usage is TRBV7-2 and J usage is TRBJ1-5; D gene unclear. CDR3 length: 14 amino acids. The germline gives CDR1 SGHTA, CDR2 FQGNSA. The ends were cut back, 5 bases at V and 15 bases at J, with 23 bases in the middle. For the CDR3, the DNA is TGTGCCAGCAGCCTAAGGAGGGTATATTGTTTGTGGCATTTT. This encodes CASSLRRVYCLWHF.

V usage is TRBV19 and J usage is TRBJ2-1; TRBD2 aligns across 8 bases. Germline CDR1 and CDR2: LNHDA and SQIVND (reference sequence). Losses at the gene ends were 10 bases for V and 4 bases for J; bases not matched to a gene: 12. CDR3 length: 15 residues. This CDR3 reads CATSRAGEVYNEQFF. The CDR3 region has the DNA TGTGCCACCTCCCGAGCGGGAGAGGTGTACAATGAGCAGTTCTTC.

At least ten counts were recorded for this clonotype. The rearrangement joins TRBV7-2 to TRBJ2-5; 7 bases agree with TRBD1. The germline V gene has CDR1 SGHTA and CDR2 FQGNSA. The CDR3 spans 15 residues. The trim removed 5 bases at V and 1 base at J, leaving 7 bases unmatched. In nucleotides, the CDR3 is TGTGCCAGCAGCCCGACAGGGTTCTTCCAAGAGACCCAGTACTTC. Protein: CASSPTGFFQETQYF.

About this clonotype itself: One end of the junction fails to match germline, which may point to a read error. The chain links TRBV20-1 to TRBJ2-5; no definite D call. Germline V gene data show CDR1 as DFQATT and CDR2 as SNEGSKA (reference sequence). The CDR3 has 11 amino acids. CDR3 DNA sequence: TGCAGTGCTAGTAAGGGTCGGGCCCAGTGCTTC. The encoded protein is CSASKGRAQCF.

The sample holds many counts of this clonotype. This sequence joins TRBV29-1 and TRBJ2-2; D perhaps matches TRBD2 (6 bases). The CDR3 has 13 amino acids. Germline V lookup: CDR1 SQVTM, CDR2 ANQGSEA. The V and J ends lost 8 bases and 6 bases respectively, with 16 bases between them. The CDR3 coding sequence is TGCAGCTTCAACGCACTAGCTTCCGGGGAGCTGTTTTTT. Translated, it gives CSFNALASGELFF.

This clonotype was picked up many times. A much larger clone lies a single base off, so this may be a read error. A read error is likely, as this CDR3 ends without the conserved phenylalanine or tryptophan. The V and J genes are TRBV7-3 and TRBJ2-5; D is perhaps TRBD1 (6 bases). The V end lost 5 bases, the J end lost 1 base, and 11 bases lay between the germline ends. Germline V gene data show CDR1 as SGHTA and CDR2 as FQGTGA. The CDR3 consists of 14 residues. CDR3 bases: TGTGCCAGCAGCCTAGGGGGATCCCAAGAGACCCAGTACCTC. Its translation: CASSLGGSQETQYL.

This clonotype was picked up one time. V gene TRBV9 combines with J gene TRBJ2-2, with D uncertain. Germline lookup yields CDR1 SGDLS and CDR2 YYNGEE. V gave up 0 bases and J gave up 2 bases, with 11 bases separating them. This CDR3 has 16 residues. Written as DNA, the CDR3 is TGTGCCAGCAGCGTAGAAACGGGTGGAAACACCGGGGAGCTGTTTTTT. As protein: CASSVETGGNTGELFF.

The CDR3 loop reads CASGQGRQPQHF. The CDR3 coding sequence is TGTGCCAGCGGACAGGGCAGGCAGCCCCAGCATTTT. The chain has TRBV19 and TRBJ1-5; 8 bases line up with TRBD1. CDR1 LNHDA and CDR2 SQIVND come from the germline V gene (reference sequence). The CDR3 contains 12 residues. J lost 7 bases, V lost 9 bases, and 5 bases had no gene match.

The chain recombines TRBV5-6 with TRBJ1-4; D unclear. Trimming removed 4 bases at V and 2 bases at J, with 12 bases between. The CDR3 loop spans 15 amino acids. The germline V gene encodes CDR1 SGHDT and CDR2 YYEEEE. CDR3 amino acids: CASSTPSGTNEKLFF. As DNA, the CDR3 is TGTGCCAGCAGCACGCCTTCCGGGACTAATGAAAAACTGTTTTTT. The full variable domain, completed using reference TRBV5-6 and TRBJ1-4, is DAGVTQSPTHLIKTRGQQVTLRCSPKSGHDTVSWYQQALGQGPQFIFQYYEEEERQRGNFPDRFSGHQFPNYSSELNVNALLLGDSALYLCASSTPSGTNEKLFFGSGTQLSVL.

V is TRBV15 and J is TRBJ1-6; D uncertain. The germline V gene has CDR1 LNHNV and CDR2 YYDKDF (reference sequence). This CDR3 comprises 15 residues. V was trimmed by 0 bases and J by 7 bases, leaving 10 bases between them. CDR3 in amino acids: CATSREPGPNSPLHF. As DNA, the CDR3 is TGTGCCACCAGCAGAGAACCAGGACCGAATTCACCCCTCCACTTT.